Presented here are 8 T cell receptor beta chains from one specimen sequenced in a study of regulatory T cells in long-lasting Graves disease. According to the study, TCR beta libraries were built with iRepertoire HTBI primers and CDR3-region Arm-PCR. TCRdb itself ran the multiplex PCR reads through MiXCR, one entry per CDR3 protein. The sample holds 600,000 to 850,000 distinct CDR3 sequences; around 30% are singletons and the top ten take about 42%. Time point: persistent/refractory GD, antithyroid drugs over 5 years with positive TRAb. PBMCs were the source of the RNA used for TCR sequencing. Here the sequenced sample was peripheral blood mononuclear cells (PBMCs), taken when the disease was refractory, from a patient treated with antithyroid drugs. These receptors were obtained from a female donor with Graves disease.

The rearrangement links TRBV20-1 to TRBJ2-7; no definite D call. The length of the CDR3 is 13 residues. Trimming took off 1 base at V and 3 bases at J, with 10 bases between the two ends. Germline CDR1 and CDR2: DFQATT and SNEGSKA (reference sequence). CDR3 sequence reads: CSARAFTGYEQYF. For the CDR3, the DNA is TGCAGTGCTAGAGCATTCACGGGCTACGAGCAGTACTTC.

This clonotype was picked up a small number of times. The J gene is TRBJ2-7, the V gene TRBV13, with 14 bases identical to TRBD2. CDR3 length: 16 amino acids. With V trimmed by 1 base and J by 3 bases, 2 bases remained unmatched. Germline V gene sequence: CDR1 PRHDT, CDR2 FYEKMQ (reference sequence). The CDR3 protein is CASSLVGTSGSYEQYF. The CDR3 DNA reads TGTGCCAGCAGCTTAGTGGGGACTAGCGGGAGCTACGAGCAGTACTTC.

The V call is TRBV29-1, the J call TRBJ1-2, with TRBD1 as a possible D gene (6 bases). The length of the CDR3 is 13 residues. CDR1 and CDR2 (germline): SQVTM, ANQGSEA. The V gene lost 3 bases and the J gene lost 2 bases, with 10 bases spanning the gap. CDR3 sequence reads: CSVDPGANYGYTF. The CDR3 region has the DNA TGCAGCGTTGACCCGGGGGCCAACTATGGCTACACCTTC.

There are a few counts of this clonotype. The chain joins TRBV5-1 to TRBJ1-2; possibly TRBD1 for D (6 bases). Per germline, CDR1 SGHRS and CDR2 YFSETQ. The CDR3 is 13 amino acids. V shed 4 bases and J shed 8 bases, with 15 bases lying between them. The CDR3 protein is CASSPLTGRGYTF. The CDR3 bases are TGCGCCAGCAGCCCCTTGACAGGCCGGGGCTACACCTTC.

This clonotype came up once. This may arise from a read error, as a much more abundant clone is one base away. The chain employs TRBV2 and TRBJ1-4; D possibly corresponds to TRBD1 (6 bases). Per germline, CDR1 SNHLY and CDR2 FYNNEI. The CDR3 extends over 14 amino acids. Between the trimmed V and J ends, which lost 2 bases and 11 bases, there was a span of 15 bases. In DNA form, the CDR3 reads TGTGCCAGCAGTGAATGGTGCAGGGGTGAGAAACTGTTTTTT. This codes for CASSEWCRGEKLFF.

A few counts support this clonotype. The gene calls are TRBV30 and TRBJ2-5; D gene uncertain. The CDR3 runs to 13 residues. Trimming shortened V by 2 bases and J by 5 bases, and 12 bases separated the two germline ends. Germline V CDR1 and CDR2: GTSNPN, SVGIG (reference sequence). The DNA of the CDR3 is TGTGCCTGGAGTCAATTGCATGGGGAGACCCAGTACTTC. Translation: CAWSQLHGETQYF.

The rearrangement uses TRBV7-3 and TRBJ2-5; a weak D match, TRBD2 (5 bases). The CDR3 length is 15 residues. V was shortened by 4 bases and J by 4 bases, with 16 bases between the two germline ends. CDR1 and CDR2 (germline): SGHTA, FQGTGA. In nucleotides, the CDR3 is TGTGCCAGCAGCTATACCGGGTTCGAGGGAGAGACCCAGTACTTC. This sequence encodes CASSYTGFEGETQYF.

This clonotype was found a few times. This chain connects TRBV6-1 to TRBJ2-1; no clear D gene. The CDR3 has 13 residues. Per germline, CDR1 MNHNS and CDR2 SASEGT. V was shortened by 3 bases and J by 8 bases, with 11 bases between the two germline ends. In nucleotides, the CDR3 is TGTGCCAGCAGTGACCTCCAGACCCATGAGCAGTTCTTC. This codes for CASSDLQTHEQFF.